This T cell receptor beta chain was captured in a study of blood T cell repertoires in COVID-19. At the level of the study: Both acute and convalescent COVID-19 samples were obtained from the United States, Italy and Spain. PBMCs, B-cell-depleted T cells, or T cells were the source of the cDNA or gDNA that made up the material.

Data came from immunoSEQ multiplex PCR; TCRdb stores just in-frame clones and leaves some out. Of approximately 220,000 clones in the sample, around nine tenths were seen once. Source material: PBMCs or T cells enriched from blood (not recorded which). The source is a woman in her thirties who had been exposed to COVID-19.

The CDR3 region has the DNA TGTGCCAGCAGCGTAGGGGCTAGCGGGGGTTATGAGCAGTTCTTC. The encoded protein is CASSVGASGGYEQFF. The chain combines TRBV9 with TRBJ2-1, with 10 bases matching TRBD2. In germline, CDR1 is SGDLS, CDR2 YYNGEE. This CDR3 region has 15 residues. V lost 0 bases and J lost 8; bases outside the gene matches: 5.